The 14 T cell receptor beta chains in this list originate from one sample, sequenced in a study of cytomegalovirus exposure and HLA in healthy donors. The primer mix had 60 Vbeta and 13 Jbeta primers. The data were produced by immunoSEQ multiplex PCR, yet TCRdb's version contains in-frame clones alone and is incomplete. The sample holds approximately 130,000 clones. Sequencing used PBMCs. The receptors shown here come from an older woman in good health and CMV-seronegative.

The chain is built from TRBV2 and TRBJ2-1; possibly TRBD2 for D (6 bases). There are 12 residues in the CDR3. In germline, CDR1 is SNHLY, CDR2 FYNNEI. Trimming removed 4 bases from V and 7 bases from J, with 8 bases in between. The CDR3 DNA reads as TGTGCCAGCAGTGTCGGGAGTAATGAGCAGTTCTTC. Protein sequence: CASSVGSNEQFF.

The chain recombines TRBV18 with TRBJ2-7; 8 nucleotides line up with TRBD2. The CDR3 loop spans 14 amino acids. The V gene's germline CDR1 is KGHSH and CDR2 LQKENI. The J segment lost 3 bases and the V segment lost 3 bases, leaving 4 bases of the junction unmatched. Here the CDR3 DNA reads TGTGCCAGCTCACCCGGGCGGGAGGTCTACGAGCAGTACTTC. Protein sequence: CASSPGREVYEQYF.

The V call is TRBV27, the J call TRBJ1-1; D remains ambiguous. CDR1 MNHEY and CDR2 SMNVEV come from the germline V gene (reference sequence). V was clipped by 5 bases and J by 4 bases, with 5 bases between them. This CDR3 is 11 amino acids long. CDR3 bases: TGTGCCAGCAGTACCGGCACTGAAGCTTTCTTT. This translates into CASSTGTEAFF.

The chain joins TRBV7-9 to TRBJ1-1; D is ambiguous. The V gene's germline CDR1 is SEHNR and CDR2 FQNEAQ (reference sequence). The length of the CDR3 is 13 residues. V was trimmed by 5 bases and J by 0 bases, leaving 7 bases between them. The CDR3 is CASSATMNTEAFF. CDR3 in DNA: TGTGCCAGCAGCGCCACAATGAACACTGAAGCTTTCTTT.

The chain couples TRBV6-5 to TRBJ2-7; tentatively, D is TRBD1 (6 bases). V lost 5 bases and J 2 bases, leaving 10 bases between the germline ends. Germline CDR1 is MNHEY and CDR2 is SVGAGI. The CDR3 covers 13 residues. The CDR3 coding sequence is TGTGCCAGCAGTAGGACAGCCACCTACGAGCAGTACTTC. This codes for CASSRTATYEQYF.

For this clone: This same CDR3 is encoded by further DNA sequences in the sample. The rearrangement uses TRBV28 and TRBJ2-7, with a tentative D call TRBD1 (5 bases). Trimming shortened V by 5 bases and J by 4 bases, and 9 bases separated the two germline ends. The CDR3 runs to 12 residues. Germline V gives CDR1 MDHEN, CDR2 SYDVKM. This CDR3 is CASSLQGYEQYF. CDR3 sequence (DNA): TGTGCCAGCAGTCTCCAGGGTTACGAGCAGTACTTC.

The rearrangement uses TRBV28 and TRBJ2-3; 7 nucleotides line up with TRBD2. CDR1 and CDR2 from the germline V gene are MDHEN and SYDVKM. This CDR3 has 13 amino acids. The ends lost 7 bases at V and 1 base at J; junction bases unmatched: 2. CDR3 region: CASKSGGTDTQYF. CDR3 in DNA: TGTGCCAGCAAAAGCGGGGGCACAGATACGCAGTATTTT. Full variable domain (missing parts from reference TRBV28 and TRBJ2-3): DVKVTQSSRYLVKRTGEKVFLECVQDMDHENMFWYRQDPGLGLRLIYFSYDVKMKEKGDIPEGYSVSREKKERFSLILESASTNQTSMYLCASKSGGTDTQYFGPGTRLTVL.

V usage is TRBV6-1 and J usage is TRBJ2-1; unclear D gene. V lost 2 bases and J 11 bases, leaving 10 bases between the germline ends. This CDR3 contains 12 residues. Germline loops: CDR1 MNHNS, CDR2 SASEGT. The CDR3 DNA follows: TGTGCCAGCAGTGAAACCGGGTATAAGCAGTTCTTC. Its protein product is CASSETGYKQFF.

This chain uses TRBV27 with TRBJ2-2; D might be TRBD1 (5 bases). The CDR3 has 14 amino acids. The germline V gene encodes CDR1 MNHEY and CDR2 SMNVEV (reference sequence). The germline V and J ends were trimmed by 5 bases and 7 bases, with 14 bases remaining between them. CDR3 bases: TGTGCCAGCAGTCGGGCAGGGCTCGTCGGGGAGCTGTTTTTT. Protein sequence: CASSRAGLVGELFF.

The chain links TRBV6-5 to TRBJ2-3, with D perhaps matching TRBD2 (5 bases). The CDR3 is 16 residues long. Between the trimmed V and J ends, which lost 6 bases and 2 bases, there was a span of 18 bases. Germline CDR1 reads MNHEY; CDR2 reads SVGAGI. CDR3 residues: CASSYSGPDTTDTQYF. CDR3 DNA: TGTGCCAGCAGCTACAGCGGTCCCGACACCACAGATACGCAGTATTTT.

The CDR3 nucleotides read TGTGCCAGCCGGAGGGAAGATACGCAGTATTTT. Residues: CASRREDTQYF. The chain joins TRBV2 to TRBJ2-3; TRBD2 might be the D (6 bases). CDR3 length: 11 residues. Trimming stripped 8 bases from V and 5 bases from J, with 8 bases between. Germline assignment: CDR1 SNHLY and CDR2 FYNNEI.

Written as DNA, the CDR3 is TGTGCCAGCAGCCCCCCGACAGACAGAGTCCTGAACACTGAAGCTTTCTTT. This gives the protein CASSPPTDRVLNTEAFF. This sequence joins TRBV7-9 and TRBJ1-1; tentative D call: TRBD1 (5 bases). Trimming left V 5 bases short and J 0 bases short, with 19 bases between. CDR1 is SEHNR, CDR2 FQNEAQ, per germline (reference sequence). The CDR3 runs 17 residues.

The rearrangement uses TRBV11-2 and TRBJ2-7; 7 positions agree with TRBD1. The CDR3 spans 14 residues. Germline V gives CDR1 SGHAT, CDR2 FQNNGV. Trimming cost V 5 bases and J 3 bases; bases outside gene matches: 7. The CDR3 DNA reads as TGTGCCAGCAGCCAAGGACAGGCGGGCTACGAGCAGTACTTC. This translates into CASSQGQAGYEQYF.

The rearrangement joins TRBV19 to TRBJ1-2; 7 nucleotides line up with TRBD1. The J segment lost 1 base and the V segment lost 2 bases, leaving 4 bases of the junction unmatched. Germline loops: CDR1 LNHDA, CDR2 SQIVND (reference sequence). This CDR3 contains 15 residues. CDR3 nucleotides: TGTGCCAGTAGTATATTGGCAGGGGGTAACTATGGCTACACCTTC. This sequence encodes CASSILAGGNYGYTF.